This T cell receptor (beta chain) is drawn from a study of vaccination and CD4 T cells after COVID-19. Study-wide context: The post-COVID samples were taken a median approximately 3.5 months after diagnosis, anywhere from 35 to 161.

Whole-study results and caveats: Clonotypes reactive to SARS-CoV-2 had a median that went up from roughly 21 to 40, but not significantly.

Treatment: approximately 9-day PBMC culture with coronavirus spike peptide pools or control peptides (ViraFEST assay). Cultured CD4+ T cell DNA underwent sequencing with the Oncomine TCR Beta short-read assay. TCRdb fed the PCR reads into MiXCR, producing one record per CDR3 protein. The profile covers about 12,000 distinct CDR3 sequences, with more than 30% appearing a single time and less than 15% taken by the ten largest. Comment on this clonotype: The antigen remains unidentified.

CDR3 size: 13 residues. Germline-derived CDR1 and CDR2 are LNHDA and SQIVND (reference sequence). Trimming shortened V by 10 bases and J by 4 bases, and 14 bases separated the two germline ends. The gene calls are TRBV19 and TRBJ1-3; D is uncertain. Sample: CD4+ T cells from blood, cultured in vitro, taken after SARS-CoV-2 vaccination. The clonotype originates from a human donor who had recovered from COVID-19. The CDR3 here is CATQKLGGNTIYF. The CDR3 bases are TGTGCCACCCAAAAGTTGGGAGGAAACACCATATATTTT.